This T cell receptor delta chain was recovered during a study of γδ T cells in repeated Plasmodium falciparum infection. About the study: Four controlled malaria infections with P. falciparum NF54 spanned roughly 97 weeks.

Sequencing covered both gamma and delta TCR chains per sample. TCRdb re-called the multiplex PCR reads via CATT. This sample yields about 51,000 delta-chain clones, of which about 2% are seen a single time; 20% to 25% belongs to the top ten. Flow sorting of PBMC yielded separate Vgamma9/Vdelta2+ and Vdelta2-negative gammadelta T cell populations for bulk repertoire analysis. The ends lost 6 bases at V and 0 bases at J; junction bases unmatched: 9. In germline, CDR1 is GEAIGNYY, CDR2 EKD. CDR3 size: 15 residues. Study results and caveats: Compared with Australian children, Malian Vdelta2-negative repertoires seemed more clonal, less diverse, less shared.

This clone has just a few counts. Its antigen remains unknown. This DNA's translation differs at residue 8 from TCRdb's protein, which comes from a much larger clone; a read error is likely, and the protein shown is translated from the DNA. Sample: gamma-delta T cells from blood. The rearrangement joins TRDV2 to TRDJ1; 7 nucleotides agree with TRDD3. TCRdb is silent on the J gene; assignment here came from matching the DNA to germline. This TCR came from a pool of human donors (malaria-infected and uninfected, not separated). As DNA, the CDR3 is TGTGCCTGTCGCTGGGGGGGTTCGTACACCGATAAACTCATCTTT. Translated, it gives CACRWGGSYTDKLIF.